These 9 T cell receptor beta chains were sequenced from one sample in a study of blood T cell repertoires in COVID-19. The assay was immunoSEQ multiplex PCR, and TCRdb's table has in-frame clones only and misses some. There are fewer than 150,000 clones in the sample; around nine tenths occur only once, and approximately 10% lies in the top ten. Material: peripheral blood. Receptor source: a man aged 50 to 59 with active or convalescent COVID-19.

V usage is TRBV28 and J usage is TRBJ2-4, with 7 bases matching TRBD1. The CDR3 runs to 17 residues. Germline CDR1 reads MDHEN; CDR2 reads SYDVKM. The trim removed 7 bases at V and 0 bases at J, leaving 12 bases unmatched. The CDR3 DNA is TGTGCCAGCAACCACTCCAGGGGGAAGCTAGCCAAAAACATTCAGTACTTC. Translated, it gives CASNHSRGKLAKNIQYF.

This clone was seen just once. This CDR3 is CASSLQGTATNEKLFF. The CDR3 DNA sequence: TGTGCCAGCAGTCTACAGGGGACTGCAACTAATGAAAAACTGTTTTTT. The rearrangement joins TRBV28 to TRBJ1-4; 7 bases are a match to TRBD1. The ends lost 5 bases at V and 0 bases at J; junction bases unmatched: 6. Germline values: CDR1 MDHEN, CDR2 SYDVKM. The CDR3 length is 16 residues.

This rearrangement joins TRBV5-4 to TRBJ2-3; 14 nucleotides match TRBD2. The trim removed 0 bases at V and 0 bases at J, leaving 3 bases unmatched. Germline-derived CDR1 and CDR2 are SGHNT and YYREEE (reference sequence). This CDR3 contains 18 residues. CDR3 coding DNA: TGTGCCAGCAGCTTGGGACTAGCGGGAGGGAGAAGCACAGATACGCAGTATTTT. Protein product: CASSLGLAGGRSTDTQYF.

This CDR3 is CASSRAGGAYTF. The DNA of the CDR3 is TGTGCCAGCAGTAGGGCAGGGGGCGCTTACACCTTC. The chain carries TRBV12-3 or TRBV12-4 and TRBJ1-2; 8 nucleotides line up with TRBD1. This CDR3 contains 12 residues. V shed 5 bases, J shed 11 bases, and the junction held 7 bases outside the gene matches.

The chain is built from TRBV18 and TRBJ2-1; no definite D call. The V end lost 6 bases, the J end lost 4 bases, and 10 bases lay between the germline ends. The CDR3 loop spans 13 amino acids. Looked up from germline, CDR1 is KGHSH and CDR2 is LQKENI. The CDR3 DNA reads TGTGCCAGCTCCCCCACACAGTACAATGAGCAGTTCTTC. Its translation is CASSPTQYNEQFF.

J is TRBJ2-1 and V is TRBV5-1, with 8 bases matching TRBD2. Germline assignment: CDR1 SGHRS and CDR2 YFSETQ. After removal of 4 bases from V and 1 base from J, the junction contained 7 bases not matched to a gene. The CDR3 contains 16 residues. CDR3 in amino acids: CASSGSGVNSYNEQFF. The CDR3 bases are TGCGCCAGCAGCGGTAGCGGGGTTAATTCCTACAATGAGCAGTTCTTC.

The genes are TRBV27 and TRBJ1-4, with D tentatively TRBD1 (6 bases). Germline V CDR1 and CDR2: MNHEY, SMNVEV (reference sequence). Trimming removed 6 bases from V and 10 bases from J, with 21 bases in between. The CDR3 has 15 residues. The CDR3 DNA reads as TGTGCCAGCAGAACCACAGGGACCGCCTTAGGAAAACTGTTTTTT. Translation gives CASRTTGTALGKLFF.

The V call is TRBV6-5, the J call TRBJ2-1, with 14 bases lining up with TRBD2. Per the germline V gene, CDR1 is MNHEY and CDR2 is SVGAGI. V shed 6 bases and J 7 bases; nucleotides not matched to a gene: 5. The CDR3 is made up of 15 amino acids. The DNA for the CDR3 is TGTGCCAGCAGGATCGGGACTAGCGGGAGTAATGAGCAGTTCTTC. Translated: CASRIGTSGSNEQFF.

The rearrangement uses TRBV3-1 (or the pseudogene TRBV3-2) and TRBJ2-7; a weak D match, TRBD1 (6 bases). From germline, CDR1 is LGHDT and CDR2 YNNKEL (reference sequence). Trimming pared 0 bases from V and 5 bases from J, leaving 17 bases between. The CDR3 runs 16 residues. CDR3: CASSQDVTQGYHEQYF. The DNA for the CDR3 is TGTGCCAGCAGCCAAGACGTCACCCAGGGGTACCACGAGCAGTACTTC.